The 3 T cell receptor beta chains below come from one sample, sequenced in a study of blood T cells in healthy people across ages. Alongside a J-beta primer mix, a sample-barcoded 5' primer served in a second PCR lasting about 7 to 11 cycles. TCRdb re-derived calls from the 5' RACE reads in MiXCR, one entry per CDR3 protein. This sample has approximately 820,000 distinct CDR3 sequences; 40% to 50% occur once, and the top ten carry under 20%. Sequencing used blood. These receptors came from a man aged 60 to 69 in good health.

The V call is TRBV20-1, the J call TRBJ2-1; unclear D gene. The CDR3 consists of 13 residues. Trimming pared 6 bases from V and 6 bases from J, leaving 15 bases between. Germline CDR1 reads DFQATT; CDR2 reads SNEGSKA (reference sequence). CDR3 DNA sequence: TGCAGTGCGGCAGCAGCGTCTATCAATGAGCAGTTCTTC. Translated, it gives CSAAAASINEQFF.

Many counts were recorded for this clonotype. This chain joins TRBV4-3 and TRBJ2-3, with D possibly matching TRBD1 (6 bases). V was shortened by 4 bases and J by 1 base, with 12 bases between the two germline ends. The CDR3 extends over 15 amino acids. Germline CDR1 and CDR2: LGHNA and YSLEER. CDR3 in amino acids: CASSLEAGGTDTQYF. DNA for the CDR3: TGCGCCAGCAGCCTCGAGGCAGGGGGCACAGATACGCAGTATTTT.

V is TRBV7-2 and J is TRBJ2-6; TRBD1 might be the D (5 bases). Germline assignment: CDR1 SGHTA and CDR2 FQGNSA. The CDR3 has 16 residues. The V end was cut by 4 bases, the J end by 0 bases, with 10 bases between. The CDR3 DNA reads TGTGCCAGCAGCTATTACAGGAGCTCTGGGGCCAACGTCCTGACTTTC. Translating gives CASSYYRSSGANVLTF. Looking up the rest from reference TRBV7-2 and TRBJ2-6 gives the full variable domain: GAGVSQSPSNKVTEKGKDVELRCDPISGHTALYWYRQSLGQGLEFLIYFQGNSAPDKSGLPSDRFSAERTGGSVSTLTIQRTQQEDSAVYLCASSYYRSSGANVLTFGAGSRLTVL.